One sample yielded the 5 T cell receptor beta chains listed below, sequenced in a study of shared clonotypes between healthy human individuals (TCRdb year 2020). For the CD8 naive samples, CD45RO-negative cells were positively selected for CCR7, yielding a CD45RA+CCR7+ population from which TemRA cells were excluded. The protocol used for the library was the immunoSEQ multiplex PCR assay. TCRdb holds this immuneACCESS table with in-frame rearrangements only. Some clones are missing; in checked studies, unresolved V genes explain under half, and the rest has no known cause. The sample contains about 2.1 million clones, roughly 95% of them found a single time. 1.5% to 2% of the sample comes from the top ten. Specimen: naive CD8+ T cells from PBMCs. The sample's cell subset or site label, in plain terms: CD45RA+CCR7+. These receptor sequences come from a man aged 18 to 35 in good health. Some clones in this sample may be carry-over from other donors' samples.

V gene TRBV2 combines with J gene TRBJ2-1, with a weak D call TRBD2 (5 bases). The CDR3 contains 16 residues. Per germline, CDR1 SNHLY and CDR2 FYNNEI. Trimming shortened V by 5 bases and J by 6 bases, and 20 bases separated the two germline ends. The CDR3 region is CASSLGAEGRGNEQFF. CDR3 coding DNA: TGTGCCAGCAGTCTAGGCGCCGAGGGCCGAGGCAATGAGCAGTTCTTC.

The CDR3 DNA reads TGTGCCAGCAGGGAAAGCGGGAGAAGGACAGATACGCAGTATTTT. Amino acid sequence: CASRESGRRTDTQYF. The chain couples TRBV7-9 to TRBJ2-3; 8 nucleotides line up with TRBD2. V shed 6 bases and J 3 bases; nucleotides not matched to a gene: 8. CDR1 is SEHNR and CDR2 is FQNEAQ in the germline V gene (reference sequence). The CDR3 is 15 amino acids.

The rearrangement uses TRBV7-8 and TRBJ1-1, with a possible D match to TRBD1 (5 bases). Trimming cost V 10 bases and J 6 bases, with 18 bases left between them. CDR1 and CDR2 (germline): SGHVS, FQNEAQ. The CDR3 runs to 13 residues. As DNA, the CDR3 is TGTGCCACTTGGAACAGGCAAAGTGCTGAAGCTTTCTTT. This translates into CATWNRQSAEAFF.

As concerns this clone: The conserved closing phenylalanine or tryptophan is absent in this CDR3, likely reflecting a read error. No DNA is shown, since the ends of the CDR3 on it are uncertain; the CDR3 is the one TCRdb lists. CDR3 region: CASREDRP. The rearrangement joins TRBV6-6 to TRBJ1-5; the D segment call TRBD1 is taken from the table without a DNA check. Ends included, the CDR3 has 8 residues. CDR1 MNHNY and CDR2 SVGAGI come from the germline V gene (reference sequence).

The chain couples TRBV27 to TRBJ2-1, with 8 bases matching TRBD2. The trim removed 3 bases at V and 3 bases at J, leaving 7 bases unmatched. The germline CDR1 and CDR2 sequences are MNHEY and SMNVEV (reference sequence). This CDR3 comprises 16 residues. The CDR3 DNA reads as TGTGCCAGCAGTTTCCCGGACGGGGGGGGCTACAATGAGCAGTTCTTC. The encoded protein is CASSFPDGGGYNEQFF.